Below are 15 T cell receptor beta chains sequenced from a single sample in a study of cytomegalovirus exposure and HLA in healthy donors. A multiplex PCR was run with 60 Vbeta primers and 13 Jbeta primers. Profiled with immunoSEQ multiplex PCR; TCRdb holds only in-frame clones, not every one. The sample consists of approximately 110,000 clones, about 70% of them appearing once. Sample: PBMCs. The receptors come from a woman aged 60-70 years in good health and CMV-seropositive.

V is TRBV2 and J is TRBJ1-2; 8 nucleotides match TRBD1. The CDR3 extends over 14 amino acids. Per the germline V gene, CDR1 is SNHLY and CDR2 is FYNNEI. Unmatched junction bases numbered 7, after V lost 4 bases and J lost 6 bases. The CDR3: CASSGQGQAHGYTF. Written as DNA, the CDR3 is TGTGCCAGCAGTGGACAGGGGCAAGCGCATGGCTACACCTTC.

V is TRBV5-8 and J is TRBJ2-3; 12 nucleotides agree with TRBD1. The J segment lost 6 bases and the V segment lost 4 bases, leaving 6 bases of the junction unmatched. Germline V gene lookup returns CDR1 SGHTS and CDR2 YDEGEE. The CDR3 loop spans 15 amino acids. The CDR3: CASSMGQGASDTQYF. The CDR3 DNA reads TGTGCCAGCAGCATGGGACAGGGGGCATCGGATACGCAGTATTTT.

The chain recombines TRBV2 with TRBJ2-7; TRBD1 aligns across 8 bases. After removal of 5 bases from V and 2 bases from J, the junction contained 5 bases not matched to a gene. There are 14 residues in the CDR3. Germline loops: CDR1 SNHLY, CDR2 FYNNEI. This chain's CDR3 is CASSFDRGAYEQYF. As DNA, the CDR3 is TGTGCCAGCAGTTTCGACAGGGGTGCCTACGAGCAGTACTTC.

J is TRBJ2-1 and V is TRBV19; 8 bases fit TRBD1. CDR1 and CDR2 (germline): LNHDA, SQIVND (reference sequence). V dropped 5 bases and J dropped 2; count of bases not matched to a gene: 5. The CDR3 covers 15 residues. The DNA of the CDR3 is TGTGCCAGTAGTCAGGACAGGGTCCCCTACAATGAGCAGTTCTTC. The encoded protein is CASSQDRVPYNEQFF.

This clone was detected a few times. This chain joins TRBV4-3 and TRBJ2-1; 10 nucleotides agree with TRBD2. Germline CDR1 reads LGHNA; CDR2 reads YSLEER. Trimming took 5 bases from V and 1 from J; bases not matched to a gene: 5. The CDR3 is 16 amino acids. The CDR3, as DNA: TGCGCCAGCAGCAAGAGTAGCGGGGGGTCCTACAATGAGCAGTTCTTC. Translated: CASSKSSGGSYNEQFF.

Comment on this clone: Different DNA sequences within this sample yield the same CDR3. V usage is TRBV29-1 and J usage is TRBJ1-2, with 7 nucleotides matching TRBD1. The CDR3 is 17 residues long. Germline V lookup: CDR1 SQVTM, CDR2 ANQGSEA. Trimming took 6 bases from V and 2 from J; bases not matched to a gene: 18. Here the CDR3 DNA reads TGCAGCGTCCGTGACCCCCGTCGGCAGGGGGAAAACTATGGCTACACCTTC. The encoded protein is CSVRDPRRQGENYGYTF. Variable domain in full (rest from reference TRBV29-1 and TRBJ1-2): SAVISQKPSRDICQRGTSLTIQCQVDSQVTMMFWYRQQPGQSLTLIATANQGSEATYESGFVIDKFPISRPNLTFSTLTVSNMSPEDSSIYLCSVRDPRRQGENYGYTFGSGTRLTVV.

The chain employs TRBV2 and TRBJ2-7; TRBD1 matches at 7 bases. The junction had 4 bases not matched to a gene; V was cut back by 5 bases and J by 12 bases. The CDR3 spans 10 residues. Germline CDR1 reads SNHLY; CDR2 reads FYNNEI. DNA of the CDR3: TGTGCCAGCAGTTTCCGGGACAGGTACTTC. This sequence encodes CASSFRDRYF.

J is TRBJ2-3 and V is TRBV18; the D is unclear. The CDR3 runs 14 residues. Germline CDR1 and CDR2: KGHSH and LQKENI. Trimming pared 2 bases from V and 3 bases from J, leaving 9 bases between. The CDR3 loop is CASSPNIKTDTQYF. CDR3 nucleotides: TGTGCCAGCTCACCAAACATCAAGACAGATACGCAGTATTTT. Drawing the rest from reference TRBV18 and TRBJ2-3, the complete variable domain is NAGVMQNPRHLVRRRGQEARLRCSPMKGHSHVYWYRQLPEEGLKFMVYLQKENIIDESGMPKERFSAEFPKEGPSILRIQQVVRGDSAAYFCASSPNIKTDTQYFGPGTRLTVL.

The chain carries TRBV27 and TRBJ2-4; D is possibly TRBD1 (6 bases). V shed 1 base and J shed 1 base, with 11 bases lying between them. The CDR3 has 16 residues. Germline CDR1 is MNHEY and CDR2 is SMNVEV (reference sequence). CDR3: CASSLYPQGAKNIQYF. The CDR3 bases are TGTGCCAGCAGTTTATACCCCCAGGGGGCCAAAAACATTCAGTACTTC.

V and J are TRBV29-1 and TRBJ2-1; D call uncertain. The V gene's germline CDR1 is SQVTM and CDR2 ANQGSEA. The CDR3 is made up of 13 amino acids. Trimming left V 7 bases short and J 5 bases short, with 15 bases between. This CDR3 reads CSAHRVPNNEQFF. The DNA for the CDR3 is TGCAGCGCCCACCGGGTCCCAAACAATGAGCAGTTCTTC.

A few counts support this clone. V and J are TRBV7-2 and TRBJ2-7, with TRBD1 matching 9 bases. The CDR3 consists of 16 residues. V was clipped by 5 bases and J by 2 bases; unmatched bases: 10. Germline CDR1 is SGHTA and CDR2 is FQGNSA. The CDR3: CASSTHRDRVTYEQYF. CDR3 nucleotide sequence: TGTGCCAGCAGCACCCACCGGGACAGGGTAACCTACGAGCAGTACTTC.

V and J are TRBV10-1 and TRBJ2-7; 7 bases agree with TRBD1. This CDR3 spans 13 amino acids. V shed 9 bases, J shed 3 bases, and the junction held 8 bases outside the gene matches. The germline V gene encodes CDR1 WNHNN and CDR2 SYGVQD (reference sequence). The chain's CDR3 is CARKKGADYEQYF. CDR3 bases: TGCGCCAGAAAAAAGGGGGCAGACTACGAGCAGTACTTC.

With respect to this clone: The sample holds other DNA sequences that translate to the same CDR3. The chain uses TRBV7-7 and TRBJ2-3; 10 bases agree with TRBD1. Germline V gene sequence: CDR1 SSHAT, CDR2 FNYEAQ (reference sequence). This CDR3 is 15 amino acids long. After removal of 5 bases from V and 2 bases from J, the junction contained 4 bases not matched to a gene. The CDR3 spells CASSLGTGVTDTQYF. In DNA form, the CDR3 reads TGTGCCAGCAGCCTGGGGACAGGGGTCACAGATACGCAGTATTTT. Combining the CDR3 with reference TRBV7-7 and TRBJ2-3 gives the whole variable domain GAGVSQSPRYKVTKRGQDVTLRCDPISSHATLYWYQQALGQGPEFLTYFNYEAQPDKSGLPSDRFSAERPEGSISTLTIQRTEQRDSAMYRCASSLGTGVTDTQYFGPGTRLTVL.

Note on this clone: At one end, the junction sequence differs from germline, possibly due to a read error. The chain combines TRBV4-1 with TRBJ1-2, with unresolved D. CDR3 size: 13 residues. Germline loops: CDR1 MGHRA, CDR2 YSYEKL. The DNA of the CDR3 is TGCGCCAGCAGCCGCCTGGGGAGATCGTTGGAGGGATTC. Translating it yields CASSRLGRSLEGF.

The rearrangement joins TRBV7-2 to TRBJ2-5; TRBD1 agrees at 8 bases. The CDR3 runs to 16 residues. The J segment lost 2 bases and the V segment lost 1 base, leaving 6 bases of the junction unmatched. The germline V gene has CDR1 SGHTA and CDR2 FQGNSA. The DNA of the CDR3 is TGTGCCAGCAGCTTAGACGGGACAGGTGGGCAAGAGACCCAGTACTTC. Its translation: CASSLDGTGGQETQYF.